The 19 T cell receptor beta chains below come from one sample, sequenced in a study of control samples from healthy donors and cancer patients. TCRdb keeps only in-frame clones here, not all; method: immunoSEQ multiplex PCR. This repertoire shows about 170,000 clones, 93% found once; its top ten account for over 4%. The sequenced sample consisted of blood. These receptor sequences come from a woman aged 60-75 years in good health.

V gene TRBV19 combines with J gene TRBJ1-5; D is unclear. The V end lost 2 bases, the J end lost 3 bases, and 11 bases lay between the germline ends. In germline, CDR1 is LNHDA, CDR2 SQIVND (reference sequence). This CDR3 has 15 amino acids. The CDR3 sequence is CASSIYYDDNQPQHF. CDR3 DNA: TGTGCCAGTAGTATATATTACGATGACAATCAGCCCCAGCATTTT.

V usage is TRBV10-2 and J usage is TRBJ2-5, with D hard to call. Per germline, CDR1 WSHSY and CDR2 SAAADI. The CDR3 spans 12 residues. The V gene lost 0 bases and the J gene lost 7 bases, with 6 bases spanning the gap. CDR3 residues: CASSESLTTQYF. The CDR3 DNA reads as TGCGCCAGCAGTGAGTCCCTTACGACCCAGTACTTC.

CDR3 region: CASSRLAGNVNTGELFF. In DNA, the CDR3 is TGTGCCAGCAGCCGACTAGCGGGAAACGTGAACACCGGGGAGCTGTTTTTT. The chain employs TRBV6-6 and TRBJ2-2; 11 bases map to TRBD2. Trimming at V came to 6 bases and at J to 1 base, leaving 7 bases not matched to a gene. This CDR3 is built from 17 residues. Germline lookup yields CDR1 MNHNY and CDR2 SVGAGI (reference sequence).

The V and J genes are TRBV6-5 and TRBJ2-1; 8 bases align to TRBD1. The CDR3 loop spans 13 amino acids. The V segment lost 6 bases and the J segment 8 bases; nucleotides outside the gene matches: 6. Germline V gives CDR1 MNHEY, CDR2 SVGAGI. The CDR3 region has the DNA TGTGCCAGCAGCCCCCCAGGGGGCTATGAGCAGTTCTTC. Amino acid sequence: CASSPPGGYEQFF.

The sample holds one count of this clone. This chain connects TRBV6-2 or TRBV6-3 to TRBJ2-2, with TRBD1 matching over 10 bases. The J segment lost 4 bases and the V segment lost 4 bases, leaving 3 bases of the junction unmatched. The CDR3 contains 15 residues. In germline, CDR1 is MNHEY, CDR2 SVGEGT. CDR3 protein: CASSFRTGGTGELFF. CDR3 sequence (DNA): TGTGCCAGCAGTTTCCGGACAGGGGGCACCGGGGAGCTGTTTTTT.

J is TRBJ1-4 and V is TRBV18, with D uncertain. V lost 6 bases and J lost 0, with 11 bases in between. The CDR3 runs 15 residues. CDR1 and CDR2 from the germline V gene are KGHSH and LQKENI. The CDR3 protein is CASSLKAPTNEKLFF. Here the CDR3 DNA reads TGTGCCAGCTCTTTAAAGGCCCCAACTAATGAAAAACTGTTTTTT.

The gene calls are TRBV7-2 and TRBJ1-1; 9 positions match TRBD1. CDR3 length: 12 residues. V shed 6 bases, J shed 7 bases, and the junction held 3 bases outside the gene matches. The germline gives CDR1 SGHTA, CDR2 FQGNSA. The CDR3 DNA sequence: TGTGCCAGCAGTCGACAGGGGGGTGAAGCTTTCTTT. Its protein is CASSRQGGEAFF.

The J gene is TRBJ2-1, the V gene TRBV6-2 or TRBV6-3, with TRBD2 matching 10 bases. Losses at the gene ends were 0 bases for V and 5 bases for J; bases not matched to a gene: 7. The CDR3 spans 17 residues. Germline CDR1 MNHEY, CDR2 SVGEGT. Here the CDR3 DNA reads TGTGCCAGCAGTTACTCGAGCGGGGGGGCCACCCACAATGAGCAGTTCTTC. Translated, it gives CASSYSSGGATHNEQFF.

Here the CDR3 DNA reads TGTGCCAGCAGACATCTACTGAACACTGAAGCTTTCTTT. Amino acid sequence: CASRHLLNTEAFF. V is TRBV6-5 and J is TRBJ1-1, with no clear D. The CDR3 length is 13 residues. Trimming removed 6 bases at V and 0 bases at J, with 8 bases between. CDR1 is MNHEY, CDR2 SVGAGI, per germline.

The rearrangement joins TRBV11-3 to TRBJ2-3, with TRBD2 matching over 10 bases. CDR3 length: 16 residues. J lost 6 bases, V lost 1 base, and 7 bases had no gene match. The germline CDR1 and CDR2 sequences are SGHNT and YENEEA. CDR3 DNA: TGTGCCAGCAGCTTAGCTCAGCGGGGGGGTTCGGATACGCAGTATTTT. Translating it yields CASSLAQRGGSDTQYF.

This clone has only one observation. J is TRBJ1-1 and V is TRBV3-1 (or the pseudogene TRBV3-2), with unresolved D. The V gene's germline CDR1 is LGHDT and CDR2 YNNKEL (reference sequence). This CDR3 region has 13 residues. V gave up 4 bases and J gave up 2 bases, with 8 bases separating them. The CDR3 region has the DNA TGTGCCAGCAGCCGCCGGAGAAACACTGAAGCTTTCTTT. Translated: CASSRRRNTEAFF.

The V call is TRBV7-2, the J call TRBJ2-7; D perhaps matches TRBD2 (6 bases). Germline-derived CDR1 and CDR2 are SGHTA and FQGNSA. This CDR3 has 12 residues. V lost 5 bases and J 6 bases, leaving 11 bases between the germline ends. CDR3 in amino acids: CASSRAGLEQYF. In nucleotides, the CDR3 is TGTGCCAGCAGCCGGGCGGGGCTCGAGCAGTACTTC.

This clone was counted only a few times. Here the CDR3 reads CASSLRGQENSPLHF. In DNA form, the CDR3 reads TGTGCCAGCAGCTTACGGGGACAGGAGAATTCACCCCTCCACTTT. The chain uses TRBV7-9 and TRBJ1-6; 8 bases fit TRBD1. After removal of 2 bases from V and 7 bases from J, the junction contained 4 bases not matched to a gene. Germline V CDR1 and CDR2: SEHNR, FQNEAQ (reference sequence). The CDR3 consists of 15 residues.

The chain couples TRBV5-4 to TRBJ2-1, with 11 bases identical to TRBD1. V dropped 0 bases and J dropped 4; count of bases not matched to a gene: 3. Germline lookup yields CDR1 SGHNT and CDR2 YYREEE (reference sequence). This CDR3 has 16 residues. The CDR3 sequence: CASSLGGTGGYNEQFF. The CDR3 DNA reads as TGTGCCAGCAGCTTGGGGGGGACAGGGGGTTACAATGAGCAGTTCTTC.

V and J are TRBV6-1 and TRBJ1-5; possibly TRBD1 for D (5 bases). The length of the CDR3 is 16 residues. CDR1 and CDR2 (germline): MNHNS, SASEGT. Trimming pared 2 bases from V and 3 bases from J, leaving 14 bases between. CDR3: CASSEQAAGNNQPQHF. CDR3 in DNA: TGTGCCAGCAGTGAACAAGCGGCAGGGAACAATCAGCCCCAGCATTTT.

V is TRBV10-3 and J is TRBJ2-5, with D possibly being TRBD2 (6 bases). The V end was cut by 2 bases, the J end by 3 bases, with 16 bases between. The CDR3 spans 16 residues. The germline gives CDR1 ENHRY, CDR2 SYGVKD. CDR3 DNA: TGTGCCATCAGTGAGGCGGGGTCCGGGTCTAAAGAGACCCAGTACTTC. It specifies CAISEAGSGSKETQYF.

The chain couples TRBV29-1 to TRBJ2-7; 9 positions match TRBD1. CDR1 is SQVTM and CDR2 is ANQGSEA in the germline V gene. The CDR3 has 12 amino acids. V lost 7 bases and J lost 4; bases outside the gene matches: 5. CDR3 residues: CSAQGAHYEQYF. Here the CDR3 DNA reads TGCAGCGCACAGGGGGCCCATTACGAGCAGTACTTC.

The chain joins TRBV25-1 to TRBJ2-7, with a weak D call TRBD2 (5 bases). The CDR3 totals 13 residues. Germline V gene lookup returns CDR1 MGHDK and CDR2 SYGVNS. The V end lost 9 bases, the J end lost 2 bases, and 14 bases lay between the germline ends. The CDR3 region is CASGLAGTYEQYF. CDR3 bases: TGTGCCAGTGGCCTAGCCGGAACCTACGAGCAGTACTTC.

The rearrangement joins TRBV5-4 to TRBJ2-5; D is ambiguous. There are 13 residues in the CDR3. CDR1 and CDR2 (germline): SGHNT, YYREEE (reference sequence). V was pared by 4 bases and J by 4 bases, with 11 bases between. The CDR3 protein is CASSGRVGETQYF. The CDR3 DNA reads TGTGCCAGCAGCGGAAGAGTGGGAGAGACCCAGTACTTC.